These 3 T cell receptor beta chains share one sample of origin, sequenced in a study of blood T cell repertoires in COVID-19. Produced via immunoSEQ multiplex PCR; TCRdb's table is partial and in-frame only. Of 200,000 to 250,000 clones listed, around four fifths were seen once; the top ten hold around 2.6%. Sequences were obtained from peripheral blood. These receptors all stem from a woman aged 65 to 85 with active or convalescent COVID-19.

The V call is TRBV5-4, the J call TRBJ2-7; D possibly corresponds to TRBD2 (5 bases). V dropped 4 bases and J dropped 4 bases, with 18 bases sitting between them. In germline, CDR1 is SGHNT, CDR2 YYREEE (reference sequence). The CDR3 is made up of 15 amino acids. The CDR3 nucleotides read TGTGCCAGCAGCCCGGCCGAGGGATCGGTTTACGAGCAGTACTTC. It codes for CASSPAEGSVYEQYF.

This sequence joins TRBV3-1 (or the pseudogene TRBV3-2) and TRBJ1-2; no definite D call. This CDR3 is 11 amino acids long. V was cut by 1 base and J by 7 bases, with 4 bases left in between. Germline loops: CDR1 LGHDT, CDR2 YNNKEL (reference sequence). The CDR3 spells CASSQGRGYTF. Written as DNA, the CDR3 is TGTGCCAGCAGCCAAGGTCGTGGCTACACCTTC.

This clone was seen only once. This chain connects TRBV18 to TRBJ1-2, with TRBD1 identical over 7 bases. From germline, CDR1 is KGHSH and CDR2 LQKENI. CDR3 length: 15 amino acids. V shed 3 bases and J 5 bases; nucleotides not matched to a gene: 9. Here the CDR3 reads CASSPSTGSSYGYTF. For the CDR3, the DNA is TGTGCCAGCTCACCCTCGACAGGGTCTAGTTATGGCTACACCTTC.